These 5 T cell receptor beta chains originate from one sample sequenced in a study of blood T cell repertoires in COVID-19. Assay: immunoSEQ multiplex PCR; the TCRdb copy retains only in-frame clones and omits some. This sample carries tens of thousands of clones, roughly 73% of them seen once, and the ten largest clones take about 60%. Material: peripheral blood. The receptor source for this set is an elderly man with acute or convalescent COVID-19.

The chain has TRBV5-1 and TRBJ1-2; D not resolved. Germline V lookup: CDR1 SGHRS, CDR2 YFSETQ. This CDR3 contains 14 residues. Trimming shortened V by 2 bases and J by 8 bases, and 16 bases separated the two germline ends. In DNA, the CDR3 is TGCGCCAGCAGCTTTACTGGGGAACCGGGGGGCTACACCTTC. Encoded protein: CASSFTGEPGGYTF.

The genes are TRBV3-1 (or the pseudogene TRBV3-2) and TRBJ2-5, with a tentative D call TRBD2 (5 bases). Germline CDR1 LGHDT, CDR2 YNNKEL (reference sequence). The CDR3 loop spans 15 amino acids. V dropped 3 bases and J dropped 1 base, with 12 bases sitting between them. The CDR3: CASSHRRTSQETQYF. The CDR3 DNA is TGTGCCAGCAGCCACCGAAGAACTAGCCAAGAGACCCAGTACTTC.

This clone was counted a single time. This CDR3 is CASSPGTSVGEQYF. CDR3 coding DNA: TGTGCCTCTTCCCCCGGGACTAGTGTTGGCGAGCAGTACTTC. This sequence joins TRBV10-3 and TRBJ2-7, with 8 bases aligning to TRBD2. Germline CDR1 reads ENHRY; CDR2 reads SYGVKD. This CDR3 has 14 residues. J gave up 6 bases and V 11 bases, and 15 bases lay outside the gene matches.

This sequence joins TRBV28 and TRBJ1-6, with D perhaps matching TRBD1 (5 bases). Germline V gene lookup returns CDR1 MDHEN and CDR2 SYDVKM. V was cut by 7 bases and J by 5 bases, with 15 bases left in between. The CDR3 consists of 15 residues. The CDR3 nucleotides read TGTGCCAGCATGGGAGGGCAGGGTAATAATTCACCCCTCCACTTT. It translates to CASMGGQGNNSPLHF.

The chain uses TRBV2 and TRBJ2-1; 7 bases match TRBD2. Germline values: CDR1 SNHLY, CDR2 FYNNEI. V shed 3 bases and J 3 bases; nucleotides not matched to a gene: 8. The length of the CDR3 is 16 residues. CDR3 amino acids: CASSEEGGRGYNEQFF. The CDR3 region has the DNA TGTGCCAGCAGTGAGGAAGGCGGGAGAGGCTACAATGAGCAGTTCTTC.